This T cell receptor beta chain was observed in a study of cytomegalovirus exposure and HLA in healthy donors. Regarding the study as a whole: A later analysis linked a missense DCLRE1C variant to TCR beta V- and J-gene trimming. A list of 164 TCR beta chains associated with cytomegalovirus was given.

Concerning this clone: The antigen is not known.

CDR3 length: 14 residues. V was shortened by 5 bases and J by 3 bases, with 13 bases between the two germline ends. CDR1 SNHLY and CDR2 FYNNEI come from the germline V gene. The PCR contained 60 Vbeta and 13 Jbeta primers. Libraries were prepared by immunoSEQ multiplex PCR; TCRdb keeps only in-frame clonotypes and omits some of them. The sample includes 100,000 to 150,000 clones, about four fifths of them seen just once. The chain employs TRBV2 and TRBJ1-1; the D gene is possibly TRBD1 (5 bases). Material for sequencing was PBMCs. This TCR was sampled from a man under 40 in good health and CMV-seronegative. The CDR3 bases are TGTGCCAGCAGTCAGGACAATGGGGACACTGAAGCTTTCTTT. It translates to CASSQDNGDTEAFF.